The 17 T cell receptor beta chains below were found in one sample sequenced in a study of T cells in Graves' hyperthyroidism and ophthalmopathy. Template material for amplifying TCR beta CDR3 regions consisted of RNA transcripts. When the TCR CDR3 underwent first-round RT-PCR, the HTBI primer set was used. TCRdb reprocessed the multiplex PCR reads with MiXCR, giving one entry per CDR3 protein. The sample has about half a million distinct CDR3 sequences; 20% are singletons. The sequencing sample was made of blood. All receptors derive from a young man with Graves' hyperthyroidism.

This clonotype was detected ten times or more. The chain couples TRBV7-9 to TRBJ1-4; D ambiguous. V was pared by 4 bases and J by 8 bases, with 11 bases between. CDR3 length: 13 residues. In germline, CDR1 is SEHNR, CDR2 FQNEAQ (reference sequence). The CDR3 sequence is CASSSNREEKLFF. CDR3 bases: TGTGCCAGCAGCTCGAACAGAGAGGAAAAACTGTTTTTT. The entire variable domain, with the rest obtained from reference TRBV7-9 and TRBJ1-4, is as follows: DTGVSQNPRHKITKRGQNVTFRCDPISEHNRLYWYRQTLGQGPEFLTYFQNEAQLEKSRLLSDRFSAERPKGSFSTLEIQRTEQGDSAMYLCASSSNREEKLFFGSGTQLSVL.

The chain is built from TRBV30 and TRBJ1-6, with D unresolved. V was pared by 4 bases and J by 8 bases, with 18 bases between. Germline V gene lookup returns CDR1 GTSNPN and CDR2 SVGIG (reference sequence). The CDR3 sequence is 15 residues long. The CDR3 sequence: CAWTSMPGFDSPLHF. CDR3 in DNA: TGTGCCTGGACTTCAATGCCAGGTTTTGATTCACCCCTCCACTTT.

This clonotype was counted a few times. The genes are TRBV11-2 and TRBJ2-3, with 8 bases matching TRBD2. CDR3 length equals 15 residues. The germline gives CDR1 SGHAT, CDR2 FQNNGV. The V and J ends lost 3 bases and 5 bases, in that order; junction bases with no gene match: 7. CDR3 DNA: TGTGCCAGCAGCTTGAGACGGGGGGGAGAAGATACGCAGTATTTT. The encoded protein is CASSLRRGGEDTQYF.

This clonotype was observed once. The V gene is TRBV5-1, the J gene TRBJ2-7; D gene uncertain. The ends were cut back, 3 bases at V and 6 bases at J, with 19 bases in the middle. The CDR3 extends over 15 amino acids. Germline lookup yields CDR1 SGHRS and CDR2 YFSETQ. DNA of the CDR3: TGCGCCAGCAGCTCAACAGATCCGTCGTGGTCCGAGCAGTACTTC. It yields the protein CASSSTDPSWSEQYF.

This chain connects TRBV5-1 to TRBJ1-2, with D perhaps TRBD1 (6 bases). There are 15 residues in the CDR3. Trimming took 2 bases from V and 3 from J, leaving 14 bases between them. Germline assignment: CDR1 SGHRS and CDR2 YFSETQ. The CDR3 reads CASSLGGAADYGYTF. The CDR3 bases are TGCGCCAGCAGCTTAGGGGGGGCGGCGGACTATGGCTACACCTTC.

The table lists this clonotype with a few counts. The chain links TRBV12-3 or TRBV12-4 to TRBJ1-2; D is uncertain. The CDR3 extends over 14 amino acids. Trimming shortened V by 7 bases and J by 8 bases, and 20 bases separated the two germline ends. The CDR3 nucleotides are TGTGCCAGCAACCCAGCATGGCGATCGGGGGGCTACACCTTC. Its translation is CASNPAWRSGGYTF.

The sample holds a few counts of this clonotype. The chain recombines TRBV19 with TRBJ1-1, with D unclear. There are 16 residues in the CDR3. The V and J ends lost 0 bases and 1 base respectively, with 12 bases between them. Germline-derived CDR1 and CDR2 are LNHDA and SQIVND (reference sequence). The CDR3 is CASSIDLPLTNTEAFF. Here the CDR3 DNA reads TGTGCCAGTAGTATAGATCTGCCGCTCACGAACACTGAAGCTTTCTTT.

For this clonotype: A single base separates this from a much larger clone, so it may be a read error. CDR3 coding DNA: TGTGCCAGCATCTCCGCCGGGACAGGGTTCGGGGAGCTGTTTTTT. Translating it yields CASISAGTGFGELFF. The genes are TRBV9 and TRBJ2-2; 9 bases are a match to TRBD1. V gave up 6 bases and J gave up 7 bases; unmatched junction bases: 10. There are 15 residues in the CDR3. CDR1 and CDR2 from the germline V gene are SGDLS and YYNGEE. Drawing the rest from reference TRBV9 and TRBJ2-2, the complete variable domain is DSGVTQTPKHLITATGQRVTLRCSPRSGDLSVYWYQQSLDQGLQFLIQYYNGEERAKGNILERFSAQQFPDLHSELNLSSLELGDSALYFCASISAGTGFGELFFGEGSRLTVL.

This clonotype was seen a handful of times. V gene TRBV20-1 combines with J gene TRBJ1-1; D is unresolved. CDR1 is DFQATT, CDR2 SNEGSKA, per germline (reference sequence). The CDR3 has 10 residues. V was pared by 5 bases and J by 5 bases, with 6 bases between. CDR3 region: CSAPRTEAFF. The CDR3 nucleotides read TGCAGTGCTCCTAGGACTGAAGCTTTCTTT.

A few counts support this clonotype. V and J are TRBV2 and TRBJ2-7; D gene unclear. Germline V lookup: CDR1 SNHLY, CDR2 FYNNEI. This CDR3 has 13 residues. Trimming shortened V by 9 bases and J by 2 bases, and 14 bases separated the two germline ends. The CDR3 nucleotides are TGTGCCAGGGGGAAACGGACGACCTACGAGCAGTACTTC. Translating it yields CARGKRTTYEQYF.

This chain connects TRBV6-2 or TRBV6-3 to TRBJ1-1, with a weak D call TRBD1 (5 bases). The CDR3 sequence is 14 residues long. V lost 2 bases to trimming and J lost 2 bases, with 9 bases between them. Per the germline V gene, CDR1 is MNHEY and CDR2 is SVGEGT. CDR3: CASSYGHTNTEAFF. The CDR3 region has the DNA TGTGCCAGCAGTTACGGACATACTAACACTGAAGCTTTCTTT.

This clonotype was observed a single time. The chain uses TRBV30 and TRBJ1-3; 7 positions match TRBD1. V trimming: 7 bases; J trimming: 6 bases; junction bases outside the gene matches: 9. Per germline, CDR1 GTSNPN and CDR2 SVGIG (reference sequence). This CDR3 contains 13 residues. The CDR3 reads CASGQDEENTIYF. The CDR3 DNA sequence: TGTGCCTCCGGACAGGACGAAGAAAACACCATATATTTT.

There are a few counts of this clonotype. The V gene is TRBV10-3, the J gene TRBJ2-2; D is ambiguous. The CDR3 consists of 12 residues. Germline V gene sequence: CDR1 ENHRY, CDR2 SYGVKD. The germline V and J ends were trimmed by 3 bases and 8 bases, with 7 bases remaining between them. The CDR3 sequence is CAISDFSGELFF. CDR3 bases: TGTGCCATCAGTGATTTTTCGGGGGAGCTGTTTTTT.

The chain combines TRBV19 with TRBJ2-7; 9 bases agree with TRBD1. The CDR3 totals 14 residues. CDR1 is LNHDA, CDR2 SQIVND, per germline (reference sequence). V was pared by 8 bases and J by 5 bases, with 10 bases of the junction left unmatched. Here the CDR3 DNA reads TGTGCCAGTTCCCGGGACAGGGTCCGCAACGAGCAGTACTTC. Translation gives CASSRDRVRNEQYF.

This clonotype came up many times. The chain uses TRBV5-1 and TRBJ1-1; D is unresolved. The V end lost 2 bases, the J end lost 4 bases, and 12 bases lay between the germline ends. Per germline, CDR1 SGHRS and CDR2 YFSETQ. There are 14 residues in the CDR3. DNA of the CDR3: TGCGCCAGCAGCTTCGAGGCAAGCGGCACTGAAGCTTTCTTT. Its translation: CASSFEASGTEAFF.

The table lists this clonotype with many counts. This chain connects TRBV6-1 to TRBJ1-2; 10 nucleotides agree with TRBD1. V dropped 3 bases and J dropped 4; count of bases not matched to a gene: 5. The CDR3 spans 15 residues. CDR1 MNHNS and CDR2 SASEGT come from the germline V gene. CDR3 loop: CASSEGQGILYGYTF. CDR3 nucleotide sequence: TGTGCCAGCAGTGAGGGACAGGGGATCCTCTATGGCTACACCTTC.

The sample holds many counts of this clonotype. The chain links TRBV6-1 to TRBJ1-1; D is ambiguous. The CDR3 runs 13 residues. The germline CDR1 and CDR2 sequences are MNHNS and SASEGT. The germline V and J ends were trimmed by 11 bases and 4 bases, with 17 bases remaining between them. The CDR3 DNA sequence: TGTGCCCTCTCGGCTGGGGTGAGCACTGAAGCTTTCTTT. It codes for CALSAGVSTEAFF.